This T cell receptor beta chain was profiled in a study of blood T cell repertoires in COVID-19. This study enrolled people aged about 18 to 90 from approximately 25 US geographic areas. Donors in Cohort 3 counted as recovered after two negative PCRs, clearance, or symptom resolution. The V and J ends lost 4 bases and 6 bases respectively, with 18 bases between them. Germline assignment: CDR1 SNHLY and CDR2 FYNNEI. The CDR3 has 15 residues. TCRdb keeps only in-frame clones here, not all; method: immunoSEQ multiplex PCR. The table shows hundreds of thousands of clones, with about nine tenths occurring only once.

The material sequenced was PBMCs or T cells enriched from blood (not recorded which). The chain uses TRBV2 and TRBJ1-1; no clear D. This TCR was recovered from a woman aged 18-29 years who had recovered from COVID-19. The CDR3 loop is CASSGYGRLSAEAFF. The CDR3 region has the DNA TGTGCCAGCAGTGGGTATGGGAGGTTAAGCGCTGAAGCTTTCTTT.